Following are 20 T cell receptor beta chains from one sample sequenced in a study of blood T cell repertoires in COVID-19. Only in-frame clones appear in the TCRdb table, and some are missing; sequencing was by immunoSEQ multiplex PCR. The sample includes 200,000 to 250,000 clones, roughly 84% of them seen just once. The sequencing sample was made of peripheral blood. Every receptor here comes from a woman aged 80 or over with acute or convalescent COVID-19.

The J gene is TRBJ1-2, the V gene TRBV18; TRBD1 matches at 7 bases. Germline CDR1 and CDR2: KGHSH and LQKENI. The CDR3 runs 14 residues. V lost 6 bases and J lost 6; bases outside the gene matches: 10. This chain's CDR3 is CASSDRTGVDGYTF. The CDR3 DNA sequence: TGTGCCAGCTCGGATCGAACAGGGGTTGATGGCTACACCTTC.

For the CDR3, the DNA is TGTGCCAGCAGCTTGCGGCCCCTTTGGTCCTACGAGCAGTACTTC. Amino acids: CASSLRPLWSYEQYF. The rearrangement joins TRBV11-2 to TRBJ2-7; D is unresolved. The CDR3 is 15 amino acids. From germline, CDR1 is SGHAT and CDR2 FQNNGV. V was shortened by 3 bases and J by 1 base, with 13 bases between the two germline ends.

The chain links TRBV4-3 to TRBJ2-1, with TRBD2 matching 11 bases. The germline gives CDR1 LGHNA, CDR2 YSLEER. The CDR3 is 16 amino acids. Losses at the gene ends were 2 bases for V and 11 bases for J; bases not matched to a gene: 11. The CDR3 loop is CASSQSGLAVPNKQFF. CDR3 nucleotide sequence: TGCGCCAGCAGCCAATCGGGACTAGCGGTCCCAAATAAGCAGTTCTTC.

The gene calls are TRBV7-9 and TRBJ1-5; TRBD1 is a possible D gene (6 bases). The germline V and J ends were trimmed by 1 base and 5 bases, with 12 bases remaining between them. The CDR3 extends over 15 amino acids. Germline assignment: CDR1 SEHNR and CDR2 FQNEAQ (reference sequence). This CDR3 reads CASSLDGQGYQPQHF. CDR3 in DNA: TGTGCCAGCAGCTTAGATGGGCAGGGGTATCAGCCCCAGCATTTT.

This chain joins TRBV11-2 and TRBJ2-5; 9 bases match TRBD2. CDR1 SGHAT and CDR2 FQNNGV come from the germline V gene. V shed 5 bases and J 0 bases; nucleotides not matched to a gene: 4. The length of the CDR3 is 15 residues. CDR3 sequence reads: CASSPSGVYQETQYF. CDR3 sequence (DNA): TGTGCCAGCAGCCCTAGCGGGGTGTACCAAGAGACCCAGTACTTC.

The rearrangement joins TRBV7-9 to TRBJ2-7; perhaps TRBD2 as D (5 bases). CDR1 is SEHNR, CDR2 FQNEAQ, per germline (reference sequence). V was pared by 2 bases and J by 5 bases, with 19 bases between. The CDR3 is 16 amino acids. The CDR3 sequence is CASSLQRPPLGNEQYF. The CDR3 nucleotides read TGTGCCAGCAGCTTACAGCGGCCACCCCTCGGGAACGAGCAGTACTTC. Filled out from reference TRBV7-9 and TRBJ2-7, the complete variable domain reads DTGVSQNPRHKITKRGQNVTFRCDPISEHNRLYWYRQTLGQGPEFLTYFQNEAQLEKSRLLSDRFSAERPKGSFSTLEIQRTEQGDSAMYLCASSLQRPPLGNEQYFGPGTRLTVT.

The rearrangement links TRBV4-1 to TRBJ2-5; TRBD2 matches at 8 bases. CDR1 and CDR2 from the germline V gene are MGHRA and YSYEKL. The ends lost 4 bases at V and 1 base at J; junction bases unmatched: 8. The CDR3 has 16 amino acids. The CDR3 DNA reads as TGCGCCAGCAGCCGTGGAGCGGGGGCGACCCAAGAGACCCAGTACTTC. Amino acid sequence: CASSRGAGATQETQYF.

The chain joins TRBV6-5 to TRBJ1-4; tentatively, D is TRBD1 (6 bases). Deletions cut 10 bases from V and 3 bases from J, with 12 bases between. This CDR3 has 13 amino acids. Germline values: CDR1 MNHEY, CDR2 SVGAGI. Written as DNA, the CDR3 is TGTGCCACCTTGGACAGATCTAATGAAAAACTGTTTTTT. It codes for CATLDRSNEKLFF.

This clone was seen a single time. The chain carries TRBV2 and TRBJ2-5, with 13 nucleotides matching TRBD2. The CDR3 contains 15 residues. Germline CDR1 reads SNHLY; CDR2 reads FYNNEI. Trimming at V came to 7 bases and at J to 4 bases, leaving 6 bases not matched to a gene. The CDR3 DNA reads as TGTGCCAGCACCGCGGGACTAGCGGGGATAGAGACCCAGTACTTC. Protein sequence: CASTAGLAGIETQYF.

The V and J genes are TRBV6-2 or TRBV6-3 and TRBJ1-5, with D tentatively TRBD1 (5 bases). Germline assignment: CDR1 MNHEY and CDR2 SVGEGT. This CDR3 spans 17 amino acids. The germline V and J ends were trimmed by 6 bases and 1 base, with 19 bases remaining between them. The DNA for the CDR3 is TGTGCCAGCAGCGGGACTTGGAGGGCGGCAAGCAATCAGCCCCAGCATTTT. Protein: CASSGTWRAASNQPQHF.

This clone came up once. This chain connects TRBV28 to TRBJ1-6; TRBD1 is a possible D gene (6 bases). Trimming removed 3 bases from V and 10 bases from J, with 16 bases in between. Germline V gene sequence: CDR1 MDHEN, CDR2 SYDVKM. There are 15 residues in the CDR3. CDR3 bases: TGTGCCAGCAGTTTGCCTATGAGGACAGTATCACCCCTCCACTTT. Its translation: CASSLPMRTVSPLHF.

This clone came up once. V is TRBV10-3 and J is TRBJ1-1; D not certain. Germline V CDR1 and CDR2: ENHRY, SYGVKD. Trimming cost V 4 bases and J 3 bases, with 12 bases left between them. This CDR3 region has 14 residues. The CDR3 protein is CAISVSGAYTEAFF. The CDR3 DNA follows: TGTGCCATCAGTGTCTCGGGTGCGTACACTGAAGCTTTCTTT.

The chain carries TRBV5-5 and TRBJ2-5, with TRBD2 matching 9 bases. The germline V gene encodes CDR1 SGHKS and CDR2 YYEKEE (reference sequence). The CDR3 spans 15 residues. V shed 2 bases and J 5 bases; nucleotides not matched to a gene: 7. CDR3 protein: CASSFQGLAVETQYF. The CDR3 nucleotides are TGTGCCAGCAGCTTCCAGGGACTAGCAGTCGAGACCCAGTACTTC.

The chain recombines TRBV2 with TRBJ1-6; 7 nucleotides line up with TRBD1. With V trimmed by 3 bases and J by 10 bases, 9 bases remained unmatched. CDR1 is SNHLY, CDR2 FYNNEI, per germline. This CDR3 is 15 amino acids long. CDR3 DNA: TGTGCCAGCAGTGATCAAGAGGGGGCATGGTCACCCCTCCACTTT. Its translation: CASSDQEGAWSPLHF.

CDR3 DNA sequence: TGTGCCAGCAGCTTAGAATCGCGGCTTCCAGGAAACACCATATATTTT. Protein: CASSLESRLPGNTIYF. The chain recombines TRBV7-2 with TRBJ1-3; D gene uncertain. CDR1 is SGHTA, CDR2 FQGNSA, per germline. This CDR3 is built from 16 residues. Trimming shortened V by 1 base and J by 4 bases, and 14 bases separated the two germline ends.

The V and J genes are TRBV28 and TRBJ2-5; TRBD2 is a possible D gene (5 bases). Germline CDR1 is MDHEN and CDR2 is SYDVKM. The CDR3 has 15 residues. The germline V and J ends were trimmed by 8 bases and 5 bases, with 21 bases remaining between them. In DNA, the CDR3 is TGTGCCAGCGGATACTACGCGGGTCTTGCGGAGACCCAGTACTTC. Protein: CASGYYAGLAETQYF.

The V call is TRBV6-5, the J call TRBJ2-5, with 8 positions matching TRBD2. This CDR3 contains 14 residues. Germline values: CDR1 MNHEY, CDR2 SVGAGI. The junction had 4 bases not matched to a gene; V was cut back by 7 bases and J by 0 bases. The CDR3 sequence: CASMRGEYQETQYF. The CDR3 bases are TGTGCCAGCATGCGGGGGGAGTACCAAGAGACCCAGTACTTC.

The V call is TRBV5-4, the J call TRBJ2-5; weak D call: TRBD2 (6 bases). The CDR3 sequence is 14 residues long. Germline V gene data show CDR1 as SGHNT and CDR2 as YYREEE (reference sequence). The V and J ends lost 4 bases and 3 bases respectively, with 13 bases between them. This CDR3 reads CASSPLTSKETQYF. The CDR3 DNA follows: TGTGCCAGCAGCCCCCTGACTAGTAAAGAGACCCAGTACTTC.

The J gene is TRBJ2-3, the V gene TRBV24-1, with D tentatively TRBD2 (5 bases). This CDR3 has 18 residues. V shed 12 bases and J shed 1 base, with 28 bases lying between them. Per the germline V gene, CDR1 is KGHDR and CDR2 is SFDVKD. The CDR3 protein is CAATAPGRGMGGTDTQYF. CDR3 DNA: TGTGCCGCCACCGCCCCTGGGAGAGGAATGGGAGGCACAGATACGCAGTATTTT.

The gene calls are TRBV7-6 and TRBJ2-3, with TRBD2 matching 9 bases. The J segment lost 3 bases and the V segment lost 4 bases, leaving 5 bases of the junction unmatched. The germline V gene encodes CDR1 SGHVS and CDR2 FNYEAQ. The CDR3 runs to 15 residues. CDR3 nucleotide sequence: TGTGCCAGCAGCTCGAGCGGGGGGCAGACAGATACGCAGTATTTT. The encoded protein is CASSSSGGQTDTQYF.